Below, 3 T cell receptor beta chains from the same sample are listed, as sequenced in a study of vaccination effects on CD4 cells after COVID-19. This table comes from immunoSEQ multiplex PCR, and its TCRdb copy is limited to in-frame clones, with some not included. The data hold tens of thousands of clones, with approximately 80% observed a single time. Antigen-specific CD4+ T cell clonotypes were called by their expansion after viral peptide-pool culture in ViraFEST. At the end of 10 days of culture, CD4+ T cells were isolated. BNT162b2 vaccine or mRNA-1273 vaccine was given to participants in two doses. These TCRs' antigens remain unknown. This specimen consisted of CD4+ T cells from PBMCs cultured with SARS-CoV-2 spike peptides, obtained after COVID-19 vaccination. The receptors were sampled from a human donor who received a COVID-19 vaccine. Some clones in this sample may be carry-over from other donors' samples.

This chain uses TRBV11-2 with TRBJ2-7; 8 bases are a match to TRBD1. The CDR3 totals 15 residues. Germline lookup yields CDR1 SGHAT and CDR2 FQNNGV. With 1 base clipped from V and 5 bases from J, the junction kept 7 bases outside the gene matches. The CDR3 loop is CASSLVQGASHEQYV. The CDR3 DNA reads as TGTGCCAGCAGCTTAGTCCAGGGGGCGAGTCACGAGCAGTACGTC.

This clone has only one observation. This chain links TRBV19 with TRBJ1-4; D is unclear. There are 14 residues in the CDR3. V lost 2 bases and J lost 3, with 7 bases in between. Germline V CDR1 and CDR2: LNHDA, SQIVND (reference sequence). The CDR3, as DNA: TGTGCCAGTAGTATAAGCGCAGCTAATGAAAAACTGTTTTTT. As protein: CASSISAANEKLFF.

In this sample, this clone turned up a few times. The chain combines TRBV4-3 with TRBJ2-2, with 7 bases identical to TRBD2. Trimming at V came to 4 bases and at J to 5 bases, leaving 10 bases not matched to a gene. Germline CDR1 reads LGHNA; CDR2 reads YSLEER. The CDR3 has 16 amino acids. For the CDR3, the DNA is TGCGCCAGCAGCCCCATCAGGCGGGAGCGGACCGGGGAGCTGTTTTTT. The encoded protein is CASSPIRRERTGELFF.